This T cell receptor beta chain was sequenced in a study of blood T cells in healthy people across ages. Many counts were recorded for this clonotype. Germline CDR1 reads MNHNY; CDR2 reads SVGAGI (reference sequence). Trimming took 5 bases from V and 8 from J; bases not matched to a gene: 5. This CDR3 comprises 13 residues. Then a second PCR, running roughly 7 to 11 cycles, was carried out with a sample-barcoded 5' primer and a J-beta primer mix. MiXCR, run by TCRdb on the 5' RACE reads, gives a single entry per CDR3 protein. The sample records over 600,000 distinct CDR3 sequences, about 46% being singletons.

This clonotype was sampled from a man older than 75 in good health. The sample was blood. This sequence joins TRBV6-6 and TRBJ2-1, with 8 nucleotides matching TRBD1. DNA for the CDR3: TGTGCCAGCAGTCTGGACAGGGTGGATGAGCAGTTCTTC. This translates into CASSLDRVDEQFF.